Reported below is one T cell receptor beta chain. The antigen remains undetermined. This specimen belongs to a study of CXCR3-negative and CXCR3-positive naive CD8 T cells. The overall study: Every library held about 1.5 +/- 0.3 million TRB reads, and the total came to about 135 million.

Study findings and constraints: Similar TRBV-TRBJ usage was seen in naive cells (both CXCR3-negative and CXCR3-positive), but memory cells differed. Both naive subsets showed comparably high diversity, and memory CD8+ cells showed much lower diversity. Most assays were run on fresh PBMCs (CXCR3 expression partially decreased after cryopreservation). A higher hydrophobicity marked the TRB CDR3s of CXCR3-positive naive cells versus CXCR3-negative naive cells.

The CDR3 is 15 amino acids. Germline-derived CDR1 and CDR2 are WSHSY and SAAADI. TRB cDNA libraries were made by UMI-labeled 5' RACE. TCRdb reworked the 5' RACE reads into one entry per CDR3 protein, no DNA. The data show 150,000 to 180,000 distinct CDR3 sequences, and the top ten clones hold 0.45% to 0.6%. The V gene is TRBV10-2, the J gene TRBJ1-2; TCRdb designates TRBD1, a call that cannot be tested without DNA. The sequenced material came from naive CXCR3+ CD8+ T cells from blood. Subset in this sample: CD45RO-CCR7+CD27+CD95- naive CD8+ T cells expressing CXCR3 (TNR3+). The TCR originated in a human donor in good health. Some clones in this sample may be carry-over from other donors' samples. The CDR3 reads CASSELWDGGLGYTF.